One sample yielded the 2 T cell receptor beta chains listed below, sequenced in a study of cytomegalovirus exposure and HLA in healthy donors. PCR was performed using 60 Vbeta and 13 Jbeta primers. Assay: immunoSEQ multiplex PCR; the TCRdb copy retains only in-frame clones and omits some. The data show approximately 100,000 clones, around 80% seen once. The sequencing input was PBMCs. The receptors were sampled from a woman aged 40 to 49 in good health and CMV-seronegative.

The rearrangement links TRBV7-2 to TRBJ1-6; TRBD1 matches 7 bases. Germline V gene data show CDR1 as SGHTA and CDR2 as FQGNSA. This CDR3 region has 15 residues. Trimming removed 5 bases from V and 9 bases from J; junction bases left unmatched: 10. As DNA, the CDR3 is TGTGCCAGCAGCGATCAGGGACAGCTCCTTTCACCCCTCCACTTT. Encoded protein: CASSDQGQLLSPLHF.

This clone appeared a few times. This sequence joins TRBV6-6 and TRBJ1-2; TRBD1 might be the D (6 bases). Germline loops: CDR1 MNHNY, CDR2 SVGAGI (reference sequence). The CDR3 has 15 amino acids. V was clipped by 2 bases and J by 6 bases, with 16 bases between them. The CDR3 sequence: CASSYGDIGLDGYTF. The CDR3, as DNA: TGTGCCAGCAGTTACGGGGACATTGGCTTGGATGGCTACACCTTC.